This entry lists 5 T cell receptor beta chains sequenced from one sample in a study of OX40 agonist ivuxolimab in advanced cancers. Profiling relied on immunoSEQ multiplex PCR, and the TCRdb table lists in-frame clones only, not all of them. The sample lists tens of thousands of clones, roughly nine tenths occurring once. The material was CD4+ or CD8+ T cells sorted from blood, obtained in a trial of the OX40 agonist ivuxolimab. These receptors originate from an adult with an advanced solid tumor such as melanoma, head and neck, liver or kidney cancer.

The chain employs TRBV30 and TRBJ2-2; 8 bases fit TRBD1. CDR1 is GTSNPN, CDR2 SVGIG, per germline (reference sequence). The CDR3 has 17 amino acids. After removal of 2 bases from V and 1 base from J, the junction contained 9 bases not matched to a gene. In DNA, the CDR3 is TGTGCCTGGAGTAAAGGCAGGACAGGGAGGAACACCGGGGAGCTGTTTTTT. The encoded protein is CAWSKGRTGRNTGELFF.

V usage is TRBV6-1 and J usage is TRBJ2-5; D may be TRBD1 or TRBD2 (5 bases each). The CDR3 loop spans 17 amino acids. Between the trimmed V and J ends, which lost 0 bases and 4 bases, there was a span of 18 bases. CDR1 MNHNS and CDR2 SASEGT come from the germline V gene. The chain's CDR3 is CASSEARRPERGETQYF. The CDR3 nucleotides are TGTGCCAGCAGTGAAGCGCGGAGGCCAGAGAGGGGAGAGACCCAGTACTTC.

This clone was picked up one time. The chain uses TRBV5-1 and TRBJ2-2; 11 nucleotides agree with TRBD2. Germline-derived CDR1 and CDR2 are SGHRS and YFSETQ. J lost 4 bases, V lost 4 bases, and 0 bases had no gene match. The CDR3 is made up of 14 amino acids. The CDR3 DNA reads TGCGCCAGCAGCACTAGCGGGGGCACCGGGGAGCTGTTTTTT. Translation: CASSTSGGTGELFF.

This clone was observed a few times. The CDR3 region is CASSVAGDTYSPLHF. For the CDR3, the DNA is TGTGCCAGCAGCGTAGCTGGGGACACTTATTCACCCCTCCACTTT. This chain joins TRBV9 and TRBJ1-6, with D possibly being TRBD1 (6 bases). V was shortened by 0 bases and J by 8 bases, with 12 bases between the two germline ends. Germline V lookup: CDR1 SGDLS, CDR2 YYNGEE. This CDR3 has 15 amino acids.

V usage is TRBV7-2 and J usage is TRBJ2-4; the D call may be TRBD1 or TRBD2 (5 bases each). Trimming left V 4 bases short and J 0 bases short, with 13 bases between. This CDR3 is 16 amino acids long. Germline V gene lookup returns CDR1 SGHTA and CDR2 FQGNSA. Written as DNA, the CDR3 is TGTGCCAGCAGCTCTATCCCCGGGACAGCCAAAAACATTCAGTACTTC. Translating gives CASSSIPGTAKNIQYF.